This T cell receptor beta chain was sequenced in a study of cytomegalovirus exposure and HLA in healthy donors. Study observations and caveats: Among TCR beta chains of equal frequency, HLA-associated ones were more clonally expanded in a later analysis. Confirmation in vitro established that a few CMV-associated chains were specific for CMV antigens.

The CDR3 consists of 14 residues. Trimming removed 0 bases from V and 0 bases from J, with 6 bases in between. The germline CDR1 and CDR2 sequences are PRHDT and FYEKMQ (reference sequence). Of note for this clone: No antigen is known for it.

Amplification used 60 Vbeta primers and 13 Jbeta primers. Original processing methods: In a later analysis, the count reached about 80 million unique TCR beta chains, with about 11 million shared. Some clones are missing from TCRdb's copy, which holds only in-frame ones; the method was immunoSEQ multiplex PCR. Clone size and V and J calls were adopted from that table, with D and trimming inferred from the DNA. Its table records around 65,000 clones. Nominally healthy donors provided the samples, though records likely missed some immune exposures. The chain employs TRBV13 and TRBJ2-7; D is undetermined. The clonotype originates from a man aged 30 to 45 in good health and CMV-seropositive. The material sequenced was PBMCs. The CDR3 reads CASSLGPSSYEQYF. CDR3 bases: TGTGCCAGCAGCTTAGGTCCCTCCTCCTACGAGCAGTACTTC.